The 13 T cell receptor beta chains listed next were all sequenced from one sample in a study of blood T cells in healthy people across ages. The use of a sample-barcoded 5' primer and a J-beta primer mix characterized a second PCR of roughly 6 to 11 cycles. From the 5' RACE reads, TCRdb called clonotypes with MiXCR, one entry per CDR3 protein. Here the sample spans 1 million to 1.2 million distinct CDR3 sequences, 35% to 45% being singletons. Sequencing input: blood. These TCRs come from a man aged 18 to 29 in good health.

Notes on this clonotype: Mismatch with germline at one junction end may stem from a read error. This rearrangement joins TRBV7-3 to TRBJ1-6; perhaps TRBD1 as D (5 bases). Looked up from germline, CDR1 is SGHTA and CDR2 is FQGTGA. The CDR3 has 14 residues. This CDR3 is CASSLKQGNSPPHF. The CDR3 DNA follows: TGTGCCAGCAGCTTAAAGCAGGGAAATTCACCCCCCCACTTT.

The chain recombines TRBV7-6 with TRBJ2-3, with D tentatively TRBD2 (6 bases). V gave up 3 bases and J gave up 2 bases, with 9 bases separating them. The CDR3 runs 14 residues. Germline CDR1 reads SGHVS; CDR2 reads FNYEAQ. The CDR3, as DNA: TGTGCCAGCAGCTTTAGCGGATACACAGATACGCAGTATTTT. Translated, it gives CASSFSGYTDTQYF.

The chain uses TRBV4-2 and TRBJ2-3, with 11 bases that match TRBD2. The junction had 8 bases not matched to a gene; V was cut back by 0 bases and J by 6 bases. Per germline, CDR1 LGHNA and CDR2 YNFKEQ. The CDR3 runs to 17 residues. In nucleotides, the CDR3 is TGTGCCAGCAGCCAAGATTCGACTAGCGGGGAGGTGGATACGCAGTATTTT. Translation gives CASSQDSTSGEVDTQYF.

The genes are TRBV4-1 and TRBJ1-6; unclear D gene. V lost 6 bases and J 1 base, leaving 13 bases between the germline ends. The CDR3 sequence is 16 residues long. Germline V CDR1 and CDR2: MGHRA, YSYEKL. CDR3 sequence reads: CASSPPVVSYNSPLHF. DNA for the CDR3: TGCGCCAGCAGTCCCCCCGTGGTTTCCTATAATTCACCCCTCCACTTT.

This clonotype was detected once. V gene TRBV7-9 combines with J gene TRBJ2-2; 7 nucleotides match TRBD1. This CDR3 has 16 amino acids. J lost 6 bases, V lost 2 bases, and 9 bases had no gene match. From germline, CDR1 is SEHNR and CDR2 FQNEAQ (reference sequence). The DNA of the CDR3 is TGTGCCAGCAGCTTAAAGGGGGCAGTGAAGTCCGGGGAGCTGTTTTTT. It encodes CASSLKGAVKSGELFF.

J is TRBJ2-2 and V is TRBV4-3, with D tentatively TRBD2 (6 bases). Germline CDR1 reads LGHNA; CDR2 reads YSLEER. The germline V and J ends were trimmed by 0 bases and 4 bases, with 15 bases remaining between them. The CDR3 sequence is 17 residues long. The DNA of the CDR3 is TGCGCCAGCAGCCAAGATGGAGGGACTGGCTCCACCGGGGAGCTGTTTTTT. Its translation is CASSQDGGTGSTGELFF.

The table lists this clonotype with many counts. The genes are TRBV29-1 and TRBJ2-5; 8 positions agree with TRBD2. The CDR3 length is 15 residues. Trimming at V came to 7 bases and at J to 3 bases, leaving 13 bases not matched to a gene. The germline V gene has CDR1 SQVTM and CDR2 ANQGSEA. The DNA of the CDR3 is TGCAGCGCCCCCGGGACTAGTGGACCCAAAGAGACCCAGTACTTC. The encoded protein is CSAPGTSGPKETQYF.

The chain links TRBV9 to TRBJ1-1; maybe TRBD1 (5 bases). Deletions cut 0 bases from V and 6 bases from J, with 24 bases between. This CDR3 comprises 18 residues. Germline V lookup: CDR1 SGDLS, CDR2 YYNGEE. The CDR3 DNA reads TGTGCCAGCAGCGTAGAGGATATCGGGATCCGGCGGGGCTCTGAAGCTTTCTTT. Its protein is CASSVEDIGIRRGSEAFF.

The genes are TRBV2 and TRBJ2-7, with a tentative D call TRBD1 (6 bases). The germline V and J ends were trimmed by 6 bases and 0 bases, with 12 bases remaining between them. The CDR3 contains 14 residues. The germline gives CDR1 SNHLY, CDR2 FYNNEI. The CDR3 sequence: CASRATGSSYEQYF. CDR3 DNA: TGTGCCAGCAGAGCGACAGGCAGCTCCTACGAGCAGTACTTC.

The sample holds a few counts of this clonotype. The rearrangement uses TRBV27 and TRBJ1-2; 7 bases agree with TRBD1. CDR1 and CDR2 from the germline V gene are MNHEY and SMNVEV (reference sequence). This CDR3 region has 14 residues. The trim removed 8 bases at V and 2 bases at J, leaving 8 bases unmatched. CDR3 in amino acids: CASLPGQSNYGYTF. CDR3 nucleotide sequence: TGTGCCAGCCTCCCGGGACAGAGCAACTATGGCTACACCTTC.

This clonotype was detected only a few times. This sequence joins TRBV20-1 and TRBJ2-1, with TRBD1 matching 8 bases. V shed 6 bases and J 4 bases; nucleotides not matched to a gene: 8. The CDR3 has 14 amino acids. Germline CDR1 DFQATT, CDR2 SNEGSKA (reference sequence). The CDR3 nucleotides are TGCAGTGCCGCCAGGACAGGGTCTTACAATGAGCAGTTCTTC. Translated: CSAARTGSYNEQFF.

This chain links TRBV20-1 with TRBJ1-2; D is uncertain. The CDR3 is 17 residues long. V lost 5 bases and J 4 bases, leaving 26 bases between the germline ends. Germline values: CDR1 DFQATT, CDR2 SNEGSKA (reference sequence). The CDR3, as DNA: TGCAGTGCTGAGATCAAGCCCAAAGGCGTAATTGTCTATGGCTACACCTTC. It codes for CSAEIKPKGVIVYGYTF.

The chain combines TRBV10-3 with TRBJ1-5; 10 bases agree with TRBD1. Germline lookup yields CDR1 ENHRY and CDR2 SYGVKD. This CDR3 has 14 amino acids. V lost 6 bases, J lost 4 bases, and 3 bases stayed unmatched. This CDR3 reads CAIRGTGENQPQHF. The CDR3 DNA reads TGTGCCATCAGGGGGACAGGGGAGAATCAGCCCCAGCATTTT.